Listed below are T cell receptor beta chains from one sample, sequenced in a study of immune evolution from preneoplasia to lung adenocarcinoma. Generated by immunoSEQ multiplex PCR, the TCRdb table keeps only in-frame clones and is missing some. The sample records more than 9,000 clones, roughly four fifths being singletons. The specimen sequenced was FFPE minimally invasive lung adenocarcinoma tissue. These receptors were obtained from a person between 65 and 80 years old with lung adenocarcinoma. Both conserved end residues are part of each CDR3.

CDR3aa,j_gene,v_gene
CASSLNPYTDEQYF,TRBJ2-7,TRBV28
CASSPPGNTIYF,TRBJ1-3,TRBV7-9
CASSSQGPPTGELFF,TRBJ2-2,TRBV11-2
CASSPRGFTGELFF,TRBJ2-2,TRBV6-5
CAWSPQEETQYF,TRBJ2-5,TRBV30
CASSLGGGSSYNEQFF,TRBJ2-1,TRBV27
CASSRLGGNGYTF,TRBJ1-2,TRBV27
CASSITPGQGYDEQFF,TRBJ2-1,TRBV5-1
CASSPSDRDGSPLHF,TRBJ1-6,TRBV6-6
CATRDRGQNSNQPQHF,TRBJ1-5,TRBV15
CATSRVETGAYEQYF,TRBJ2-7,TRBV15
CASGGNEQFF,TRBJ2-1,TRBV12-5
CASSPGTGDGTDTQYF,TRBJ2-3,TRBV7-9
CASSPDTGIVNTEAFF,TRBJ1-1,TRBV5-8
CASSSGDLYTDTQYF,TRBJ2-3,TRBV7-6
CASSGLSYNEQFF,TRBJ2-1,TRBV2
CASSPLDLDTQYF,TRBJ2-3,TRBV13
CASSQEPLNNSPLHF,TRBJ1-6,TRBV4-1
CASSVEGGGKYNEQFF,TRBJ2-1,TRBV9
CASSLDPAGVQETQYF,TRBJ2-5,TRBV5-5
CASSPGLQETQYF,TRBJ2-5,TRBV6-1
CASSFSGAYNEQFF,TRBJ2-1,TRBV19
CASSGVRPNTEAFF,TRBJ1-1,TRBV10-2
CASSVGAYNEQFF,TRBJ2-1,TRBV2
CASSLEGSYNEQFF,TRBJ2-1,TRBV5-5
CASSDRRSSYNSPLHF,TRBJ1-6,TRBV2
CASSRSTEGYTF,TRBJ1-2,TRBV5-8
CASSPGQGSYNEQFF,TRBJ2-1,TRBV4-1
CASSLDYTGTGYTF,TRBJ1-2,TRBV7-2
CASSQLQGTTDTQYF,TRBJ2-3,TRBV5-1
CASIERGPYNEQFF,TRBJ2-1,TRBV28
CAISDREETQYF,TRBJ2-5,TRBV10-3
CAWGGNNEQFF,TRBJ2-1,TRBV30
CASSFNTASEQYF,NA,TRBV11-3
CASKGQGADYGYTF,TRBJ1-2,TRBV6-5
CAIRGDQYGYTF,TRBJ1-2,TRBV28
CASSLSQSQETQYF,TRBJ2-5,TRBV11-3
CSVEDWAGRETQYF,TRBJ2-5,TRBV29-1
CASSRDREGNTIYF,TRBJ1-3,TRBV6-5
CASSPTGTYTEAFF,TRBJ1-1,TRBV7-3
CASSLSYSTRADEAFF,TRBJ1-1,TRBV28
CASIKGIAEAFF,TRBJ1-1,TRBV28
CASSPTGDNSPLHF,TRBJ1-6,TRBV28
CASRQESGELFF,TRBJ2-2,TRBV6-1
CASSPTGQGSTDTQYF,TRBJ2-3,TRBV4-2
CSVRGGTPEQYF,TRBJ2-7,TRBV29-1
CARDNQPQHF,TRBJ1-5,TRBV5-1
CASGKADSTDTQYF,TRBJ2-3,TRBV6-1
CASRQTGGLSGYTF,TRBJ1-2,TRBV2
CASSRSTNEKLFF,TRBJ1-4,TRBV28
CASSLAGGEQYF,TRBJ2-7,TRBV7-8
CASMGAEGTQYF,TRBJ2-3,TRBV5-1
CASSVDVRTGYTGELFF,TRBJ2-2,TRBV9
CASSLVGVYEQYF,TRBJ2-7,TRBV5-6
CSVLSGLYEQYF,TRBJ2-7,TRBV29-1
CASSKIWGQGILGEAFF,TRBJ1-1,TRBV28
CASSPGTDWGYTF,TRBJ1-2,TRBV19
CASSLVVTSGNTIYF,TRBJ1-3,TRBV4-1
CASSSNTGELFF,TRBJ2-2,TRBV7-9